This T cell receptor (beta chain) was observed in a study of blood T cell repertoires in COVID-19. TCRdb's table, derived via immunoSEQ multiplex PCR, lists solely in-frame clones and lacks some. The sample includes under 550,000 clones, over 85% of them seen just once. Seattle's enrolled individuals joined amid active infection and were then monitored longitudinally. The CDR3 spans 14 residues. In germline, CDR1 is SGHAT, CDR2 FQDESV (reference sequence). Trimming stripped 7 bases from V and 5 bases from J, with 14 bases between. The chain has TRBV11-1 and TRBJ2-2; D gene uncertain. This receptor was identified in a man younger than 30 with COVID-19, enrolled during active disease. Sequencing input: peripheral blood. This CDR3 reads CASTSSARTGELFF. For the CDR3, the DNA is TGTGCCAGCACCTCAAGCGCGAGGACCGGGGAGCTGTTTTTT.